The 16 T cell receptor beta chains in this list originate from one sample, sequenced in a study of neoadjuvant nivolumab and ipilimumab in lung cancer. Measured with immunoSEQ multiplex PCR; TCRdb has only the in-frame clones, and not every one. The profile shows some 17,000 clones, approximately 76% of them singletons. Sequenced material: tumor tissue, taken after neoadjuvant nivolumab, alone or with ipilimumab, at or shortly before surgery. These receptors all stem from an adult with non-small cell lung cancer.

This chain joins TRBV6-1 and TRBJ1-4; tentative D call: TRBD1 (6 bases). The V gene's germline CDR1 is MNHNS and CDR2 SASEGT. V lost 6 bases and J 8 bases, leaving 16 bases between the germline ends. There are 14 residues in the CDR3. Written as DNA, the CDR3 is TGTGCCAGCAGAGCCGGGACATCACGGGAAAAACTGTTTTTT. Its protein product is CASRAGTSREKLFF.

The V call is TRBV2, the J call TRBJ2-2, with unresolved D. CDR1 SNHLY and CDR2 FYNNEI come from the germline V gene. The V end lost 7 bases, the J end lost 0 bases, and 9 bases lay between the germline ends. The CDR3 sequence is 14 residues long. CDR3 residues: CASTPGANTGELFF. DNA of the CDR3: TGTGCCAGCACCCCAGGAGCGAACACCGGGGAGCTGTTTTTT.

The chain has TRBV6-1 and TRBJ1-2; 8 bases map to TRBD1. The CDR3 has 14 residues. Trimming removed 0 bases from V and 8 bases from J; junction bases left unmatched: 5. Germline values: CDR1 MNHNS, CDR2 SASEGT. The CDR3 loop is CASSEARDRRGYTF. The CDR3 DNA is TGTGCCAGCAGTGAAGCTCGGGACAGGCGAGGCTACACCTTC.

This sequence joins TRBV7-8 and TRBJ2-5, with D perhaps TRBD1 (6 bases). The V gene lost 5 bases and the J gene lost 2 bases, with 12 bases spanning the gap. The CDR3 is 14 amino acids. Germline V CDR1 and CDR2: SGHVS, FQNEAQ. The CDR3 bases are TGTGCCAGCAGCCAGCAGAGGGGGCAAGAGACCCAGTACTTC. Translating gives CASSQQRGQETQYF.

A single count supports this clone. This chain joins TRBV7-8 and TRBJ1-1, with a weak D call TRBD1 (5 bases). The CDR3 spans 15 residues. From germline, CDR1 is SGHVS and CDR2 FQNEAQ. The V and J ends lost 3 bases and 1 base respectively, with 12 bases between them. For the CDR3, the DNA is TGTGCCAGCAGCTTTGGTGGGGCAGCGAACACTGAAGCTTTCTTT. The encoded protein is CASSFGGAANTEAFF. Full variable domain (remainder filled in from reference TRBV7-8 and TRBJ1-1): GAGVSQSPRYKVAKRGQDVALRCDPISGHVSLFWYQQALGQGPEFLTYFQNEAQLDKSGLPSDRFFAERPEGSVSTLKIQRTQQEDSAVYLCASSFGGAANTEAFFGQGTRLTVV.

The V call is TRBV13, the J call TRBJ2-5; TRBD1 aligns across 10 bases. The CDR3 has 18 amino acids. The ends lost 4 bases at V and 4 bases at J; junction bases unmatched: 15. The V gene's germline CDR1 is PRHDT and CDR2 FYEKMQ (reference sequence). Here the CDR3 DNA reads TGTGCCAGCAGCTCCGGGACAGGGGAAGAAGGCTTGTTAGAGACCCAGTACTTC. It codes for CASSSGTGEEGLLETQYF.

J is TRBJ1-1 and V is TRBV29-1, with 7 bases aligning to TRBD1. The CDR3 length is 14 residues. V shed 7 bases, J shed 0 bases, and the junction held 8 bases outside the gene matches. In germline, CDR1 is SQVTM, CDR2 ANQGSEA. The CDR3 reads CSASLGQLNTEAFF. DNA of the CDR3: TGCAGCGCTAGCTTGGGACAGCTGAACACTGAAGCTTTCTTT.

This clone is classed as medium-sized (0.01 to 0.1%). The chain carries TRBV13 and TRBJ2-4, with D unresolved. The CDR3 sequence is 13 residues long. Trimming stripped 0 bases from V and 3 bases from J, with 3 bases between. Germline CDR1 and CDR2: PRHDT and FYEKMQ (reference sequence). The CDR3 here is CASSLGDKNIQYF. For the CDR3, the DNA is TGTGCCAGCAGCTTAGGCGACAAAAACATTCAGTACTTC.

V usage is TRBV9 and J usage is TRBJ2-5, with 12 positions matching TRBD2. The V segment lost 0 bases and the J segment 4 bases; nucleotides outside the gene matches: 4. Germline CDR1 reads SGDLS; CDR2 reads YYNGEE. The CDR3 length is 16 residues. The chain's CDR3 is CASSVGLAGGPETQYF. CDR3 nucleotide sequence: TGTGCCAGCAGCGTAGGTCTAGCGGGGGGGCCAGAGACCCAGTACTTC. The entire variable domain, with the rest obtained from reference TRBV9 and TRBJ2-5, is as follows: DSGVTQTPKHLITATGQRVTLRCSPRSGDLSVYWYQQSLDQGLQFLIQYYNGEERAKGNILERFSAQQFPDLHSELNLSSLELGDSALYFCASSVGLAGGPETQYFGPGTRLLVL.

This CDR3 reads CASSEARGATDTQYF. The CDR3 nucleotides read TGTGCCAGCAGTGAAGCGAGGGGGGCCACAGATACGCAGTATTTT. The genes are TRBV2 and TRBJ2-3; D may be TRBD1 or TRBD2 (6 bases each). V lost 0 bases and J 2 bases, leaving 9 bases between the germline ends. This CDR3 comprises 15 residues. In germline, CDR1 is SNHLY, CDR2 FYNNEI.

This clone occurred once. This chain uses TRBV2 with TRBJ2-3; no definite D call. From germline, CDR1 is SNHLY and CDR2 FYNNEI. The CDR3 consists of 14 residues. V dropped 1 base and J dropped 8 bases, with 13 bases sitting between them. As DNA, the CDR3 is TGTGCCAGCAGTGAAGACCATAGCAAGGGTACGCAGTATTTT. Translated: CASSEDHSKGTQYF.

This clone was detected once. The chain couples TRBV4-1 to TRBJ2-5; 9 bases are a match to TRBD1. The CDR3 sequence is 18 residues long. V trimming: 0 bases; J trimming: 5 bases; junction bases outside the gene matches: 13. Germline CDR1 reads MGHRA; CDR2 reads YSYEKL. The CDR3 sequence is CASSQDSPPGTGRETQYF. CDR3 nucleotides: TGCGCCAGCAGCCAAGATTCCCCACCTGGGACAGGGAGGGAGACCCAGTACTTC.

The chain uses TRBV11-2 and TRBJ2-3; no clear D gene. Germline CDR1 SGHAT, CDR2 FQNNGV. CDR3 length: 14 amino acids. Trimming took 6 bases from V and 4 from J, leaving 14 bases between them. The CDR3: CASRHLGAADTQYF. The CDR3 nucleotides are TGTGCCAGCAGACACTTAGGAGCTGCAGATACGCAGTATTTT.

The rearrangement joins TRBV9 to TRBJ2-5; 11 bases are shared with TRBD2. The V and J ends lost 2 bases and 5 bases, in that order; junction bases with no gene match: 8. The CDR3 is 16 residues long. Germline V gives CDR1 SGDLS, CDR2 YYNGEE. CDR3 amino acids: CASSVASGGRHETQYF. CDR3 sequence (DNA): TGTGCCAGCAGCGTGGCTAGCGGGGGGCGGCACGAGACCCAGTACTTC.

J is TRBJ1-1 and V is TRBV29-1; unclear D gene. Germline CDR1 SQVTM, CDR2 ANQGSEA. The CDR3 is made up of 12 amino acids. V was trimmed by 4 bases and J by 1 base, leaving 7 bases between them. Written as DNA, the CDR3 is TGCAGCGTTGGTTTAACGAACACTGAAGCTTTCTTT. Its protein product is CSVGLTNTEAFF.

The V gene is TRBV29-1, the J gene TRBJ2-1; D not certain. In germline, CDR1 is SQVTM, CDR2 ANQGSEA. The V end was cut by 6 bases, the J end by 5 bases, with 5 bases between. The length of the CDR3 is 10 residues. CDR3 bases: TGCAGCGTGGGGAACAATGAGCAGTTCTTC. This translates into CSVGNNEQFF.